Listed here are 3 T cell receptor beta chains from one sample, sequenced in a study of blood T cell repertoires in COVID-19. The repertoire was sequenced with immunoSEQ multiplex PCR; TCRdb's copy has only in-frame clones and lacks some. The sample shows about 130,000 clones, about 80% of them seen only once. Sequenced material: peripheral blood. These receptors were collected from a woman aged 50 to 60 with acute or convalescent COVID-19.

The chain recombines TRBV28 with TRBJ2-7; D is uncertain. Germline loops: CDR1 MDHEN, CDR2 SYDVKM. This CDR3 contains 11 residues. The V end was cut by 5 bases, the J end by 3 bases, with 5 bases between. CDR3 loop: CASSTYYEQYF. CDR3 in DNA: TGTGCCAGCAGTACCTACTACGAGCAGTACTTC.

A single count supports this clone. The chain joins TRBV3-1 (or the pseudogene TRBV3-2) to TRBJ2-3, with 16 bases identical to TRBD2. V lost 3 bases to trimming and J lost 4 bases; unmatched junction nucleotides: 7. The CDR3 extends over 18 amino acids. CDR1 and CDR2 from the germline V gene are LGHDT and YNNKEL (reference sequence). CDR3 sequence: CASSHPGLAGGKADTQYF. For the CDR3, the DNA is TGTGCCAGCAGCCACCCGGGACTAGCGGGAGGGAAGGCAGATACGCAGTATTTT.

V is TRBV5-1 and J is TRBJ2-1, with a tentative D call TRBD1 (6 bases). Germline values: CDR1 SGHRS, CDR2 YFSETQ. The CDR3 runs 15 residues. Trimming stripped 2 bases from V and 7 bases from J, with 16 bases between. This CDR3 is CASSFENRAGNEQFF. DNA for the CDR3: TGCGCCAGCAGCTTTGAGAACAGGGCTGGGAATGAGCAGTTCTTC.